This T cell receptor beta chain is drawn from a study of shared clonotypes between healthy human individuals. Whole-study results and caveats: Clonotype sharing across several donors was observed for 4.5% to 6.5% of naive CD4 clonotypes. The sampled material consisted only of blood, and tissue repertoires are likely to differ. In general, naive subsets displayed greater estimated richness than memory subsets did.

This clone was observed a single time. Its cognate antigen is unknown. Germline V gene lookup returns CDR1 MDHEN and CDR2 SYDVKM. The CDR3 extends over 10 amino acids. The V end lost 8 bases, the J end lost 5 bases, and 7 bases lay between the germline ends. Splitting of each subset's genomic DNA was done evenly across several immunoSEQ plates. Only in-frame clones appear in the TCRdb table, and some are missing; sequencing was by immunoSEQ multiplex PCR. The sample lists about 700,000 clones, roughly 70% seen once, with approximately 1.7% in the top ten. The material sequenced was memory CD4+ T cells sorted from blood. The subset here: CD45RA-negative fraction. The V call is TRBV28, the J call TRBJ2-7; the D is unclear. This TCR derives from a woman aged 25 to 39 in good health. CDR3 coding DNA: TGTGCCAGCTTCGGCCACGAGCAGTACTTC. It specifies CASFGHEQYF.